This TCR beta chain was sequenced in a study of vaccination effects on CD4 cells after COVID-19. Study context: A median of 72 days separated the second dose and sampling.

The study, taken as a whole, reports: Only 1 of 255 vaccine-induced clones from healthy vaccinees cross-reacted with common cold coronaviruses. Infection-derived and vaccine-derived clones contracted markedly late after vaccination.

Germline lookup yields CDR1 LGHDT and CDR2 YNNKEL (reference sequence). There are 18 residues in the CDR3. Trimming cost V 0 bases and J 1 base; bases outside gene matches: 8. Viral peptide pools were used in the ViraFEST assay to expand antigen-specific CD4+ T cells, and sequencing came afterward. Isolation of CD4+ T cells took place after less than twelve days of culture. All study participants received two doses of BNT162b2 or mRNA-1273 vaccine. Over 1.5 million PBMC per well were cultured with 10 IU/ml IL-2 and approximately 9.1 ug/ml peptides. Assay: immunoSEQ multiplex PCR; the TCRdb copy retains only in-frame clones and omits some. Of tens of thousands of clones listed, roughly 74% are singletons. In the case of this clone: Its antigen is still unknown.

Sequencing used CD4+ T cells from PBMCs cultured with HCoV-229E spike peptides, obtained after COVID-19 vaccination. The rearrangement uses TRBV3-1 (or the pseudogene TRBV3-2) and TRBJ2-4; the match to TRBD2 covers 8 bases. The receptor's source is a human donor who received a COVID-19 vaccine. CDR3 nucleotides: TGTGCCAGCAGCCAAGATATCGTAGCGGGGCGGGCCAAAAACATTCAGTACTTC. Translating gives CASSQDIVAGRAKNIQYF.